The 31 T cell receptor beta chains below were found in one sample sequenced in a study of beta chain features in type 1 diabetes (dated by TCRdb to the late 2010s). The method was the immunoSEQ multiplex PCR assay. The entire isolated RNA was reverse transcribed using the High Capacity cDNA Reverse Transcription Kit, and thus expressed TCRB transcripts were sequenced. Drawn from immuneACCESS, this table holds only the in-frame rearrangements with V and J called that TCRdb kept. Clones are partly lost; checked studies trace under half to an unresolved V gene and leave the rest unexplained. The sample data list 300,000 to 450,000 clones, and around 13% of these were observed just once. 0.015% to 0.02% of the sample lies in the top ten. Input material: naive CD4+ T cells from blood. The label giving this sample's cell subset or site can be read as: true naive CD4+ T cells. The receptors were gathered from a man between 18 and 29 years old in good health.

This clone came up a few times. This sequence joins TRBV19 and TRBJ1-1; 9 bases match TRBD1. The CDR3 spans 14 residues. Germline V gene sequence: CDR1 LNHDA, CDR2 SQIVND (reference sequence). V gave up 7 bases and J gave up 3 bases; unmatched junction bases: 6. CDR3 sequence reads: CASTLGQGHTEAFF. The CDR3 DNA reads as TGTGCCAGTACCTTGGGACAGGGTCACACTGAAGCTTTCTTT.

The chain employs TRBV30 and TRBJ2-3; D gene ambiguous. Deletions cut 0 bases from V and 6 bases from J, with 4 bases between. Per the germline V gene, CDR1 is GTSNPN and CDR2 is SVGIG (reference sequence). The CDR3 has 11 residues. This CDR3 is CAWSVSDTQYF. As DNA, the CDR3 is TGTGCCTGGAGTGTATCTGATACGCAGTATTTT.

CDR3 DNA: TGTGCCTGGTCGACCGGGACAGAGACTGAATTAGCTTTCTTT. Translated, it gives CAWSTGTETELAFF. The chain uses TRBV30 and TRBJ1-1; 7 positions agree with TRBD1. CDR3 size: 14 residues. Germline assignment: CDR1 GTSNPN and CDR2 SVGIG (reference sequence). Trimming cost V 5 bases and J 10 bases; bases outside gene matches: 16.

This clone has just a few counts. The CDR3 DNA follows: TGTGCCAGCAGCTTTCGGACAGCTAATGAAAAACTGTTTTTT. Amino acid sequence: CASSFRTANEKLFF. The gene calls are TRBV7-9 and TRBJ1-4; possibly TRBD1 for D (6 bases). Germline-derived CDR1 and CDR2 are SEHNR and FQNEAQ (reference sequence). The CDR3 spans 14 residues. The V end lost 3 bases, the J end lost 3 bases, and 8 bases lay between the germline ends.

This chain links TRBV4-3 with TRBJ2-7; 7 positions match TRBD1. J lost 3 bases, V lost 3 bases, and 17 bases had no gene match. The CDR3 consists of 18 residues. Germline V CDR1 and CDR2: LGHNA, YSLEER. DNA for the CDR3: TGCGCCAGCAGCCAGGATCCCTCCGGGACAGCCTCCTACTACGAGCAGTACTTC. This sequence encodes CASSQDPSGTASYYEQYF.

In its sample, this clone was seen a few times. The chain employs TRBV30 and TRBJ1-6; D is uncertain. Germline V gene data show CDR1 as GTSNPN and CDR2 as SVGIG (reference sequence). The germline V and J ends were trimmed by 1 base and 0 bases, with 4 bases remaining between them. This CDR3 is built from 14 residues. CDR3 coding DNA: TGTGCCTGGAGTGGACTCTCCTATAATTCACCCCTCCACTTT. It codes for CAWSGLSYNSPLHF.

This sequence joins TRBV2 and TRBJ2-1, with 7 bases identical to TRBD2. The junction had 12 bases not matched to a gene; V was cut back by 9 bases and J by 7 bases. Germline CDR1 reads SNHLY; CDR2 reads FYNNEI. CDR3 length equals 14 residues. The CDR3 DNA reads TGTGCCAGGGAACTGGCGGGAGTGAAGAATGAGCAGTTCTTC. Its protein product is CARELAGVKNEQFF.

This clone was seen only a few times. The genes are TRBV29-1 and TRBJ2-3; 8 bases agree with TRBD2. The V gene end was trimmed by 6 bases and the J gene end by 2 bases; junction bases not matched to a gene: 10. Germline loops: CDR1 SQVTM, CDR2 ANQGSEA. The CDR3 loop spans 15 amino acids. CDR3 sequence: CSVMGRGGDTDTQYF. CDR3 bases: TGCAGCGTCATGGGACGGGGGGGAGACACAGATACGCAGTATTTT.

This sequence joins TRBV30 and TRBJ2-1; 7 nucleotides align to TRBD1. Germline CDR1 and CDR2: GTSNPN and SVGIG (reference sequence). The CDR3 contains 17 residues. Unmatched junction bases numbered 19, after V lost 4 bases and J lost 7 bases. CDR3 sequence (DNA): TGTGCCTGGACAATGGGGCTTTCCGGGGCCAGGGGGAATGAGCAGTTCTTC. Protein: CAWTMGLSGARGNEQFF.

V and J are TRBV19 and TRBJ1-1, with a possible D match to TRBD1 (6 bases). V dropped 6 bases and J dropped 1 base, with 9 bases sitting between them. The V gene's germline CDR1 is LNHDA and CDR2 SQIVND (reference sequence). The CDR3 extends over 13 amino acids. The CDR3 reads CASRIQGNTEAFF. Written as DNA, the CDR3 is TGTGCCAGTAGGATACAGGGGAACACTGAAGCTTTCTTT.

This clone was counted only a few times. CDR3 in DNA: TGTGCCTGGAGTTGGCGGTACTACGAGCAGTACTTC. Protein sequence: CAWSWRYYEQYF. This chain links TRBV30 with TRBJ2-5; D call uncertain. The last part of the DNA fits TRBJ2-7 better; the J call may be wrong. The CDR3 extends over 12 amino acids. Germline V CDR1 and CDR2: GTSNPN, SVGIG (reference sequence).

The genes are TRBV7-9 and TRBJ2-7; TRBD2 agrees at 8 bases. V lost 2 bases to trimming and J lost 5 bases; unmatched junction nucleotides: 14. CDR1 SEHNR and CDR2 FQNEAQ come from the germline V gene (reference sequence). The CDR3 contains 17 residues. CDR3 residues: CASSLTGTRTRWNEQYF. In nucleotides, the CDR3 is TGTGCCAGCAGCTTAACTGGGACTAGGACTCGTTGGAACGAGCAGTACTTC. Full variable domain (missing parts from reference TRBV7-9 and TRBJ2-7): DTGVSQNPRHKITKRGQNVTFRCDPISEHNRLYWYRQTLGQGPEFLTYFQNEAQLEKSRLLSDRFSAERPKGSFSTLEIQRTEQGDSAMYLCASSLTGTRTRWNEQYFGPGTRLTVT.

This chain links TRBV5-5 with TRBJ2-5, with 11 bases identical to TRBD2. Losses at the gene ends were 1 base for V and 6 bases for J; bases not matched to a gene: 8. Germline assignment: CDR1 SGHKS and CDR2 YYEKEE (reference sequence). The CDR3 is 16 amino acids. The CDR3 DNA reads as TGTGCCAGCAGCTTGATCTTAGCGGGGGGGCACCAGACCCAGTACTTC. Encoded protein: CASSLILAGGHQTQYF.

The CDR3 loop is CASGYGHATDTQYF. The CDR3 nucleotides are TGTGCTAGTGGTTATGGCCATGCCACAGATACGCAGTATTTT. The V gene is TRBV12-5, the J gene TRBJ2-3, with D unresolved. Germline V gene sequence: CDR1 LGHNT, CDR2 FRNRAP. V was trimmed by 4 bases and J by 2 bases, leaving 10 bases between them. This CDR3 comprises 14 residues.

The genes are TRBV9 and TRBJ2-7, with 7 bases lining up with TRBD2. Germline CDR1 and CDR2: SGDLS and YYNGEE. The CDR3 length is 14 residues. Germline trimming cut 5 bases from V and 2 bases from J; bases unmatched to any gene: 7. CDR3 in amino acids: CASSLDGGAYEQYF. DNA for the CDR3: TGTGCCAGCAGTTTAGATGGGGGGGCCTACGAGCAGTACTTC.

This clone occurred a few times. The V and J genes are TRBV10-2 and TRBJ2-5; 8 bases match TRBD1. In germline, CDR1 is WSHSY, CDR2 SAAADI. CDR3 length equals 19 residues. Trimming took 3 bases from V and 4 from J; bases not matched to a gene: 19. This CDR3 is CASSEQYRTGKAVRETQYF. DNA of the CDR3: TGCGCCAGCAGTGAACAATATCGGACAGGGAAGGCGGTCAGAGAGACCCAGTACTTC.

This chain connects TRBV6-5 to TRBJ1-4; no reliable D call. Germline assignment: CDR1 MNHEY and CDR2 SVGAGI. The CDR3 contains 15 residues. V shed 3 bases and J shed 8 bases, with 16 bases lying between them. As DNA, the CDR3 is TGTGCCAGCAGTTATCTTGGTTCGGGAAACGAAAAACTGTTTTTT. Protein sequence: CASSYLGSGNEKLFF.

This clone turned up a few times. As DNA, the CDR3 is TGTGCCACCAGCAGAGTTTTAGGCAGGGGGCATGGTTACGAGCAGTACTTC. Its protein is CATSRVLGRGHGYEQYF. This rearrangement joins TRBV15 to TRBJ2-7, with 8 bases aligning to TRBD1. Germline loops: CDR1 LNHNV, CDR2 YYDKDF (reference sequence). This CDR3 spans 17 amino acids. V lost 1 base and J lost 4; bases outside the gene matches: 12.

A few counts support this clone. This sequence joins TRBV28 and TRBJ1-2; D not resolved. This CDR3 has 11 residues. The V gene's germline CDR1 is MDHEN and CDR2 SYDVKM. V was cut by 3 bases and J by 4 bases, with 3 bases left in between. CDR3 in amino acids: CASSLSYGYTF. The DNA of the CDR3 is TGTGCCAGCAGTTTGAGCTATGGCTACACCTTC.

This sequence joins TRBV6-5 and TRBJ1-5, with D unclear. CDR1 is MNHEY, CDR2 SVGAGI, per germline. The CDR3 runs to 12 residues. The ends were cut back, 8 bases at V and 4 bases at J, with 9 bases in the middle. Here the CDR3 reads CASSRRNQPQHF. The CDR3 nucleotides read TGTGCCAGCTCTCGGAGAAATCAGCCCCAGCATTTT.

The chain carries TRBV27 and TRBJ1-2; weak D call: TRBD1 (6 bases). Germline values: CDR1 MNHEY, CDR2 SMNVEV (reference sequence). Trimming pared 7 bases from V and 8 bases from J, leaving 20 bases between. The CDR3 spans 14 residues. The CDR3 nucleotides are TGTGCCAGCATGGGAGAAGGCGGGGGCTGGGGCTACACCTTC. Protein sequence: CASMGEGGGWGYTF.

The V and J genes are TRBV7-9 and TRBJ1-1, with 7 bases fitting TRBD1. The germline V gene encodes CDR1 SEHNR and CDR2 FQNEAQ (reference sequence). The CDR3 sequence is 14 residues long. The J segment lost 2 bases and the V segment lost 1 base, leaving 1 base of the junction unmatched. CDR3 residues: CASSLEGANTEAFF. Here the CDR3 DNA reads TGTGCCAGCAGCTTAGAGGGGGCCAACACTGAAGCTTTCTTT.

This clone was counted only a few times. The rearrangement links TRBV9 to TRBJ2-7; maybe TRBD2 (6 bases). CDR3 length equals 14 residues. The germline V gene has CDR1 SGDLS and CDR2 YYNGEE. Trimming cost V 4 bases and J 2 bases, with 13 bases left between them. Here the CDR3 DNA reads TGTGCCAGCAGCTTGGGGGGAGGAACCTACGAGCAGTACTTC. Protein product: CASSLGGGTYEQYF.

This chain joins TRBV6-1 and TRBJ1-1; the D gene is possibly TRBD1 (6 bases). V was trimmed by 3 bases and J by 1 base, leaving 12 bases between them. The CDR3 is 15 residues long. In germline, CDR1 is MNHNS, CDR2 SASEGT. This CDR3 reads CASSDTGHRNTEAFF. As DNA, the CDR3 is TGTGCCAGCAGTGATACGGGACACAGGAACACTGAAGCTTTCTTT.

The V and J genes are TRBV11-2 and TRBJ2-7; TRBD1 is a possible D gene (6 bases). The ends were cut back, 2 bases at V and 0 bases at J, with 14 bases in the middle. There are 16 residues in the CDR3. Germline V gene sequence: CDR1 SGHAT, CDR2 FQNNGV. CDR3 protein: CASSLRGTGFSYEQYF. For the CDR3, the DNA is TGTGCCAGCAGCTTACGGGGTACAGGGTTCTCCTACGAGCAGTACTTC.

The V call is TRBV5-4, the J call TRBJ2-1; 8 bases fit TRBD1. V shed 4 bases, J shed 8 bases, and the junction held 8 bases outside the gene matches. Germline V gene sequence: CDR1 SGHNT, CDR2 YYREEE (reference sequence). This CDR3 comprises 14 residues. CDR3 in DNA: TGTGCCAGCAGCAATAGACAGGGGCTAGATGAGCAGTTCTTC. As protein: CASSNRQGLDEQFF.

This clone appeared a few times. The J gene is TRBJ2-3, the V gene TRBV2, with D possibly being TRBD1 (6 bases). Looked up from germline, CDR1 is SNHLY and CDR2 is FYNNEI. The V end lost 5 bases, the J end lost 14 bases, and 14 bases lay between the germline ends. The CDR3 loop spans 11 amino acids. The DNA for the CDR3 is TGTGCCAGCAGTCCCGGGACACCGATGTATTTT. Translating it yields CASSPGTPMYF.

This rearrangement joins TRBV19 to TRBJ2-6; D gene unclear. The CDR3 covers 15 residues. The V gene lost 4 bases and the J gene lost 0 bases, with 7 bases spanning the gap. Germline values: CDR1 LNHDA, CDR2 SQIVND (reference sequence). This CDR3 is CASSTQSSGANVLTF. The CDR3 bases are TGTGCCAGTAGTACACAAAGCTCTGGGGCCAACGTCCTGACTTTC.

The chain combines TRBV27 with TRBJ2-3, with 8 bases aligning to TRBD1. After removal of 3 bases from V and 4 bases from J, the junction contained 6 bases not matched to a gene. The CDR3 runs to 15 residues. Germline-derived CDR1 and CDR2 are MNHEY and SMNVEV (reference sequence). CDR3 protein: CASSFGDRFSDTQYF. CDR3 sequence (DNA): TGTGCCAGCAGTTTCGGGGACAGGTTCTCAGATACGCAGTATTTT.

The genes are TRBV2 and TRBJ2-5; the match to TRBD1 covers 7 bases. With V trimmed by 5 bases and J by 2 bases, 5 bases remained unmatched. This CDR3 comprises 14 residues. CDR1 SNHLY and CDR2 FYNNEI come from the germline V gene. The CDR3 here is CASSMGTAQETQYF. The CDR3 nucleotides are TGTGCCAGCAGTATGGGGACAGCGCAAGAGACCCAGTACTTC.

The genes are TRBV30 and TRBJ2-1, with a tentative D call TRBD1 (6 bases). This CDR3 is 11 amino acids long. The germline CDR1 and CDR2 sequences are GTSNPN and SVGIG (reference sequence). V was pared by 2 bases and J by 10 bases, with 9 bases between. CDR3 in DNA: TGTGCCTGGAGTCATGGGACAGAGCAGTTCTTC. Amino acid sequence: CAWSHGTEQFF. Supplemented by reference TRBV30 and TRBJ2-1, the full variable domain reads SQTIHQWPATLVQPVGSPLSLECTVEGTSNPNLYWYRQAAGRGLQLLFYSVGIGQISSEVPQNLSASRPQDRQFILSSKKLLLSDSGFYLCAWSHGTEQFFGPGTRLTVL.